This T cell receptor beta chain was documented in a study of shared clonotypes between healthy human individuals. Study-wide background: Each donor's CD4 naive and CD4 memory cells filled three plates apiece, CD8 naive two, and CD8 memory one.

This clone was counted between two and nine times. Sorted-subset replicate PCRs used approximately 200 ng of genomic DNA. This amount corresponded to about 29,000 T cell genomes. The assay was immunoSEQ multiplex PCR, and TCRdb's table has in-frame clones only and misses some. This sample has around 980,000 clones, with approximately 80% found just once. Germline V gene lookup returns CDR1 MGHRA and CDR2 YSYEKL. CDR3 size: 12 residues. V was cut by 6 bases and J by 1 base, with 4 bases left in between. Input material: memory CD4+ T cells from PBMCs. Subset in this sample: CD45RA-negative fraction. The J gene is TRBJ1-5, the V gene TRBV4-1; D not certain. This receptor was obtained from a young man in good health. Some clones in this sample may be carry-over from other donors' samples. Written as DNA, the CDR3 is TGCGCCAGCAGTGACAGCAATCAGCCCCAGCATTTT. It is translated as CASSDSNQPQHF.